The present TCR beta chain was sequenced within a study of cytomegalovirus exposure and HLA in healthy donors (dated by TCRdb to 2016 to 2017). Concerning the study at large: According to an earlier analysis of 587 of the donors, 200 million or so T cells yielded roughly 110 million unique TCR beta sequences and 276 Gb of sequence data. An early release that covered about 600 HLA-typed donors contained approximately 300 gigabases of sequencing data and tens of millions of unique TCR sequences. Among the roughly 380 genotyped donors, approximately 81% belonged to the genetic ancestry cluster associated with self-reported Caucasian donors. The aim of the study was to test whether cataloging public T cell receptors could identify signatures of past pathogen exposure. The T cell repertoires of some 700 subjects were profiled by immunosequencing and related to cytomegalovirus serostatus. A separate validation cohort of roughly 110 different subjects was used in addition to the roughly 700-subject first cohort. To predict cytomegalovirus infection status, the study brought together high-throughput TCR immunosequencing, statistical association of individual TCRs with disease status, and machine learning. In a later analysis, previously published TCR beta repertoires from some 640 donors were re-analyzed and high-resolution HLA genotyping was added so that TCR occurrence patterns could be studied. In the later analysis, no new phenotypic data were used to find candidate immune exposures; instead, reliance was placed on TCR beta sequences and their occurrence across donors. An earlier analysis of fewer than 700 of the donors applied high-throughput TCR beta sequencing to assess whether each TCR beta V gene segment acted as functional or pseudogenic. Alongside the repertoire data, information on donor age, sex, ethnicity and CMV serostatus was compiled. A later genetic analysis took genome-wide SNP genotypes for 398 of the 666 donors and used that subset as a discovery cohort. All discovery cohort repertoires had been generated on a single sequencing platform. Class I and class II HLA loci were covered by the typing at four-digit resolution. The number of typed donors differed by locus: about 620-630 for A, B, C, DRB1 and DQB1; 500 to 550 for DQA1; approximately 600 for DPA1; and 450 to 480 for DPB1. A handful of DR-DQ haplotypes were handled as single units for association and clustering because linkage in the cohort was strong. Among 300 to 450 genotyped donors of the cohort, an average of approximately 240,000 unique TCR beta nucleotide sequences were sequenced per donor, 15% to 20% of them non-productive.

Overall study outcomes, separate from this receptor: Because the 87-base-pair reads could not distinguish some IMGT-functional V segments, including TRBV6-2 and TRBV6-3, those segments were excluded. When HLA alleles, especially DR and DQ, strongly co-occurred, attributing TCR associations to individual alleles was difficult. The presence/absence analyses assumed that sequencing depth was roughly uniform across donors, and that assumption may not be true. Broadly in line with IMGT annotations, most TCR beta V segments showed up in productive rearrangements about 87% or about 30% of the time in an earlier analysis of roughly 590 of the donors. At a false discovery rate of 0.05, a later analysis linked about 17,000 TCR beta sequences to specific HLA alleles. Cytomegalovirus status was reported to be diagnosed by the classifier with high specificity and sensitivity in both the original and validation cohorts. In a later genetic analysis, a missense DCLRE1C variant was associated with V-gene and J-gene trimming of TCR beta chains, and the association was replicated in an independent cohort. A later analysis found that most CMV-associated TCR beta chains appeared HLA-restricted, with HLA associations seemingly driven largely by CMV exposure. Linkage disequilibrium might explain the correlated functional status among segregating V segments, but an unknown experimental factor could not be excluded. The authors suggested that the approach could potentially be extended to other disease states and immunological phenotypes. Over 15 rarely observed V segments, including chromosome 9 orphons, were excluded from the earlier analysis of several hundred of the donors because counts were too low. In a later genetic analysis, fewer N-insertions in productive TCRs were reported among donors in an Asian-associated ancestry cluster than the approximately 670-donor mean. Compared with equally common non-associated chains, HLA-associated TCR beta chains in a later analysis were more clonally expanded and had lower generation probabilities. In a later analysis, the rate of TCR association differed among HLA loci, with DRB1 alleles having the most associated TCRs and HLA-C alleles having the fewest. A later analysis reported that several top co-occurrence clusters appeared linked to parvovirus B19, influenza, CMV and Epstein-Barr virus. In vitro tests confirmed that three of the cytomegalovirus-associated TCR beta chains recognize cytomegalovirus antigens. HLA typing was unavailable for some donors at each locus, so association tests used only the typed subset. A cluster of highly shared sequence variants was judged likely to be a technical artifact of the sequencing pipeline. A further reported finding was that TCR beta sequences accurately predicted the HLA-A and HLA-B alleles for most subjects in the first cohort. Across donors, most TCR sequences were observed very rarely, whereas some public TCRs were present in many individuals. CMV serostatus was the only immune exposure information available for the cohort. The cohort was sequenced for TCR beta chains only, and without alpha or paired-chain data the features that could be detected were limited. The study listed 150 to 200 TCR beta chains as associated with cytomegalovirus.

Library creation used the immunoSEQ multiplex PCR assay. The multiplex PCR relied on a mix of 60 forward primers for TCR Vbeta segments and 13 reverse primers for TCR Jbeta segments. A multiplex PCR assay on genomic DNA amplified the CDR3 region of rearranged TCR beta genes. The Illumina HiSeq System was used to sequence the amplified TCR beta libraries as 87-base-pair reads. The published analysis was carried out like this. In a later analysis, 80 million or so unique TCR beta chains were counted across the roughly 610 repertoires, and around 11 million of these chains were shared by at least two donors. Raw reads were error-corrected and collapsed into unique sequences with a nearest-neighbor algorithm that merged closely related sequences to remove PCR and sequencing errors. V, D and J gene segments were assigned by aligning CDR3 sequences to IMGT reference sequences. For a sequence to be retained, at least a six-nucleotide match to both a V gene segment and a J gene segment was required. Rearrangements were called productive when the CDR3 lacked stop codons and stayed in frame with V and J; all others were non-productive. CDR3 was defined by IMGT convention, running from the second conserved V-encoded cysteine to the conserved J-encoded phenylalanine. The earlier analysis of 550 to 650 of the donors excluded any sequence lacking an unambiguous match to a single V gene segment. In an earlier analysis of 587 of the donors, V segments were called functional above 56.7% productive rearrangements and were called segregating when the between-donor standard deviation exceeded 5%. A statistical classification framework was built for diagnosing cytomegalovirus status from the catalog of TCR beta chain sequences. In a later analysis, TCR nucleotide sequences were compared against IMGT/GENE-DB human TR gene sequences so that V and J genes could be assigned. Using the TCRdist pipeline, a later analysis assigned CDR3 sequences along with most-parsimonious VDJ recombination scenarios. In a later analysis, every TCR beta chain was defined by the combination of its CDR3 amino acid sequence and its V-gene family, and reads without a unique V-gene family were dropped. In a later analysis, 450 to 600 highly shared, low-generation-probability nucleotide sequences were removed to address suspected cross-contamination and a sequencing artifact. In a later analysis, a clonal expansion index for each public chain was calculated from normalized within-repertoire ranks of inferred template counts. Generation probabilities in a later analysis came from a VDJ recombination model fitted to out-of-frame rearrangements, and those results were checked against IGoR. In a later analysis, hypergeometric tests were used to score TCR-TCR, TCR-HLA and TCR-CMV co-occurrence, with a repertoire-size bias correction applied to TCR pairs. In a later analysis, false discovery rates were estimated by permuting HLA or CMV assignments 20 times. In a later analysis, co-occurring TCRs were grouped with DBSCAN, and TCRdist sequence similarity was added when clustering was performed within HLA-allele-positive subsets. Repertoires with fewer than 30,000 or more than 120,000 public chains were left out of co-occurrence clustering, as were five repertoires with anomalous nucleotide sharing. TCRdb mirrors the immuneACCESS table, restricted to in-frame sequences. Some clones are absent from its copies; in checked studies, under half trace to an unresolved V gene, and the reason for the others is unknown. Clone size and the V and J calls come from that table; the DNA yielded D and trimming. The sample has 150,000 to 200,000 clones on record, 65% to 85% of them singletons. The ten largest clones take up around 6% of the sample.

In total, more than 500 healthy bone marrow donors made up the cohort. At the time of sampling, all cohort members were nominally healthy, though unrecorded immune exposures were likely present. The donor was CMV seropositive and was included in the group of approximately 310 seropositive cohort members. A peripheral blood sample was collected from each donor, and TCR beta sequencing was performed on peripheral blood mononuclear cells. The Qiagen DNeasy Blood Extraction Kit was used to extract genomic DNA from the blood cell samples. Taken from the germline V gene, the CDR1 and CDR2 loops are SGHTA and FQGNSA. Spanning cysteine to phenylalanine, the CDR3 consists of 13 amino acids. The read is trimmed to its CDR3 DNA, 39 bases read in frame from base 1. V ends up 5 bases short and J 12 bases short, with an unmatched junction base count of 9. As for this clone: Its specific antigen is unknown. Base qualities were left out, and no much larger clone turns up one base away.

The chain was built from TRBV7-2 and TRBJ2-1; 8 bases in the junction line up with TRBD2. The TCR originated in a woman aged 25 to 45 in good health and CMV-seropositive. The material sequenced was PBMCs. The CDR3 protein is CASSPSPSGRQFF. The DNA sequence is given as TGTGCCAGCAGCCCTAGTCCCAGCGGGAGGCAGTTCTTC.